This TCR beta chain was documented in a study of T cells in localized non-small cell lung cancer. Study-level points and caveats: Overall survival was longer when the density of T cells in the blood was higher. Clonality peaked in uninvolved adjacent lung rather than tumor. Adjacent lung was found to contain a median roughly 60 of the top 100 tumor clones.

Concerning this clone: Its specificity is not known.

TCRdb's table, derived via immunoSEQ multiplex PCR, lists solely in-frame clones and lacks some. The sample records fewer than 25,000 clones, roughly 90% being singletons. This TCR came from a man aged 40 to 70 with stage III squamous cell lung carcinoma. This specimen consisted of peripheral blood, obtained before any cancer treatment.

The CDR3, as DNA: TGTGCCAGCAGCTCCTTACAGGGTAACACTGAAGCTTTCTTT. This encodes CASSSLQGNTEAFF. The chain carries TRBV5-6 and TRBJ1-1, with a weak D call TRBD1 (6 bases). CDR3 size: 14 residues. With 3 bases removed from V and 2 bases from J, the gap between germline ends came to 11 bases. CDR1 is SGHDT, CDR2 YYEEEE, per germline.